This T cell receptor beta chain was observed in a study of blood T cell repertoires in COVID-19. Looking at the study overall: The origin of the acute and convalescent COVID-19 samples was the United States, Italy and Spain.

This clone has more than one count but fewer than ten. The CDR3 is 15 amino acids. Deletions cut 6 bases from V and 2 bases from J, with 15 bases between. Per germline, CDR1 KGHSH and CDR2 LQKENI. In the study's own analysis: Estimation of nucleated cell counts was performed using reference gene primer amplification. The table came from immunoSEQ multiplex PCR; TCRdb's copy has only in-frame clones and leaves some out. That table gives V, J and clone size, and the DNA gave D and trimming. The data show fewer than 250,000 clones, roughly nine tenths seen once. The sequence was collected from a man aged 30 to 45 with acute or convalescent COVID-19. The sequenced sample was peripheral blood. The rearrangement links TRBV18 to TRBJ2-3; possibly TRBD2 for D (5 bases). The CDR3: CASSSLGGYTDTQYF. DNA of the CDR3: TGTGCCAGCTCCTCACTGGGCGGGTACACAGATACGCAGTATTTT.